This passage covers 24 T cell receptor beta chains from one sample sequenced in a study of blood T cell repertoires in COVID-19. TCRdb keeps only in-frame clones here, not all; method: immunoSEQ multiplex PCR. This table holds 130,000 to 150,000 clones, about four fifths found once. The sequenced sample consisted of peripheral blood. Source of these receptors: a man aged 70 or older who had recovered from COVID-19.

The chain combines TRBV6-2 or TRBV6-3 with TRBJ2-7, with 12 nucleotides matching TRBD2. Germline V gene sequence: CDR1 MNHEY, CDR2 SVGEGT. The CDR3 consists of 18 residues. Trimming at V came to 0 bases and at J to 2 bases, leaving 8 bases not matched to a gene. The CDR3: CASSYSFTSGRTTYEQYF. The CDR3 nucleotides read TGTGCCAGCAGTTACTCTTTTACTAGCGGGAGGACCACCTACGAGCAGTACTTC.

The rearrangement links TRBV27 to TRBJ2-3, with D perhaps TRBD2 (7 bases). V lost 9 bases and J 0 bases, leaving 16 bases between the germline ends. This CDR3 comprises 15 residues. Per the germline V gene, CDR1 is MNHEY and CDR2 is SMNVEV (reference sequence). The CDR3 DNA reads as TGTGCCAGTTGGGACGGGGGGCCGAGCACAGATACGCAGTATTTT. It yields the protein CASWDGGPSTDTQYF.

This chain joins TRBV7-6 and TRBJ2-7, with 12 bases aligning to TRBD2. The ends lost 0 bases at V and 4 bases at J; junction bases unmatched: 1. The CDR3 extends over 15 amino acids. The germline V gene has CDR1 SGHVS and CDR2 FNYEAQ. CDR3 in amino acids: CASSLATSGSYEQYF. The CDR3 bases are TGTGCCAGCAGCTTAGCGACTAGCGGGAGTTACGAGCAGTACTTC.

This clone was counted only a few times. The rearrangement joins TRBV7-2 to TRBJ2-1; TRBD2 matches 9 bases. The CDR3 contains 16 residues. Germline assignment: CDR1 SGHTA and CDR2 FQGNSA. Trimming at V came to 0 bases and at J to 8 bases, leaving 8 bases not matched to a gene. CDR3 in DNA: TGTGCCAGCAGCTTAGCGAGCCTGGGACTAGCCGATGAGCAGTTCTTC. This codes for CASSLASLGLADEQFF.

The chain carries TRBV5-1 and TRBJ2-1; D gene uncertain. Trimming shortened V by 3 bases and J by 5 bases, and 9 bases separated the two germline ends. Germline V CDR1 and CDR2: SGHRS, YFSETQ. This CDR3 contains 13 residues. For the CDR3, the DNA is TGCGCCAGCAGCTCCCAACCGGACAATGAGCAGTTCTTC. This codes for CASSSQPDNEQFF. The variable domain in full, with the rest retrieved from reference TRBV5-1 and TRBJ2-1, is KAGVTQTPRYLIKTRGQQVTLSCSPISGHRSVSWYQQTPGQGLQFLFEYFSETQRNKGNFPGRFSGRQFSNSRSEMNVSTLELGDSALYLCASSSQPDNEQFFGPGTRLTVL.

Here the CDR3 DNA reads TGTGCCAGCAGTTTTAGTACGAACACTGAAGCTTTCTTT. This codes for CASSFSTNTEAFF. This chain uses TRBV12-3 or TRBV12-4 with TRBJ1-1; D gene unclear. This CDR3 contains 13 residues. Trimming stripped 3 bases from V and 1 base from J, with 6 bases between.

The V call is TRBV18, the J call TRBJ2-1, with 8 bases matching TRBD2. J was trimmed by 7 bases and V by 9 bases; bases with no gene match: 11. The CDR3 has 14 residues. Germline V lookup: CDR1 KGHSH, CDR2 LQKENI. In DNA, the CDR3 is TGTGCCAGTAACGCAGCGGGAGTGGGAAATGAGCAGTTCTTC. Residues: CASNAAGVGNEQFF.

The chain carries TRBV6-1 and TRBJ1-5; D gene unclear. The ends were cut back, 3 bases at V and 1 base at J, with 7 bases in the middle. The CDR3 length is 14 residues. CDR1 MNHNS and CDR2 SASEGT come from the germline V gene. The CDR3 DNA is TGTGCCAGCAGTGACGGTTGGAGCAATCAGCCCCAGCATTTT. This codes for CASSDGWSNQPQHF.

CDR3 region: CAISESIGSGRTDTQYF. DNA of the CDR3: TGTGCCATCAGTGAGTCGATAGGGAGCGGGAGAACAGATACGCAGTATTTT. The genes are TRBV10-3 and TRBJ2-3, with 8 bases fitting TRBD2. The germline V gene encodes CDR1 ENHRY and CDR2 SYGVKD. This CDR3 spans 17 amino acids. Trimming took 0 bases from V and 3 from J; bases not matched to a gene: 8.

The rearrangement links TRBV7-2 to TRBJ1-2; tentatively, D is TRBD1 (6 bases). Germline V gene data show CDR1 as SGHTA and CDR2 as FQGNSA. V lost 1 base, J lost 4 bases, and 7 bases lay in between. CDR3 length: 13 residues. CDR3 nucleotides: TGTGCCAGCAGCTTAGGGGGGCGCTATGGCTACACCTTC. Its translation: CASSLGGRYGYTF.

The CDR3 protein is CASSLTGGDNTEAFF. CDR3 nucleotides: TGTGCCAGCAGTTTAACAGGGGGAGACAACACTGAAGCTTTCTTT. This rearrangement joins TRBV6-5 to TRBJ1-1, with 8 bases lining up with TRBD1. V lost 4 bases, J lost 2 bases, and 6 bases stayed unmatched. Germline V gene data show CDR1 as MNHEY and CDR2 as SVGAGI. The CDR3 contains 15 residues.

This sequence joins TRBV19 and TRBJ2-6, with D perhaps matching TRBD1 (5 bases). The germline CDR1 and CDR2 sequences are LNHDA and SQIVND (reference sequence). This CDR3 has 15 residues. V was shortened by 2 bases and J by 4 bases, with 9 bases between the two germline ends. CDR3 bases: TGTGCCAGTAGTATATCAGGGTCCGGGGCCAACGTCCTGACTTTC. Protein sequence: CASSISGSGANVLTF.

This clone was found a few times. This chain connects TRBV5-1 to TRBJ1-1; 8 positions agree with TRBD1. Germline values: CDR1 SGHRS, CDR2 YFSETQ. This CDR3 is built from 15 residues. V dropped 4 bases and J dropped 4; count of bases not matched to a gene: 9. CDR3 sequence (DNA): TGCGCCAGCAGCAGCGACAGGGGAGGTTCCACTGAAGCTTTCTTT. It encodes CASSSDRGGSTEAFF.

The chain has TRBV29-1 and TRBJ2-4; 7 positions agree with TRBD1. Germline CDR1 reads SQVTM; CDR2 reads ANQGSEA. The J segment lost 0 bases and the V segment lost 7 bases, leaving 9 bases of the junction unmatched. CDR3 length equals 15 residues. The CDR3 is CSGLQGIGAKNIQYF. CDR3 DNA sequence: TGCAGCGGGTTACAGGGGATTGGAGCCAAAAACATTCAGTACTTC.

The chain recombines TRBV5-1 with TRBJ1-6; TRBD1 agrees at 9 bases. Germline assignment: CDR1 SGHRS and CDR2 YFSETQ. V lost 1 base to trimming and J lost 7 bases; unmatched junction nucleotides: 9. This CDR3 region has 17 residues. The CDR3 reads CASSLTPGQGRNSPLHF. CDR3 coding DNA: TGCGCCAGCAGCTTGACGCCAGGACAGGGGAGGAATTCACCCCTCCACTTT.

The gene calls are TRBV24-1 and TRBJ1-4, with 7 bases aligning to TRBD1. The CDR3 sequence is 13 residues long. Trimming at V came to 9 bases and at J to 7 bases, leaving 7 bases not matched to a gene. Per the germline V gene, CDR1 is KGHDR and CDR2 is SFDVKD. The CDR3 DNA sequence: TGTGCCACCCAACAGGGGAGAGGTGAAAAACTGTTTTTT. Translating gives CATQQGRGEKLFF.

The chain combines TRBV5-4 with TRBJ2-7, with TRBD1 matching over 7 bases. The CDR3 spans 14 residues. In germline, CDR1 is SGHNT, CDR2 YYREEE (reference sequence). Trimming took 4 bases from V and 1 from J; bases not matched to a gene: 5. The DNA for the CDR3 is TGTGCCAGCAGCCCTGGGGACAGTTCCTACGAGCAGTACTTC. This sequence encodes CASSPGDSSYEQYF.

The V gene is TRBV4-2, the J gene TRBJ2-3; no reliable D call. CDR3 length: 16 amino acids. The ends were cut back, 1 base at V and 2 bases at J, with 13 bases in the middle. The germline CDR1 and CDR2 sequences are LGHNA and YNFKEQ. The CDR3 spells CASSQAPESFTDTQYF. Written as DNA, the CDR3 is TGTGCCAGCAGCCAAGCCCCGGAGAGCTTCACAGATACGCAGTATTTT.

The chain uses TRBV6-5 and TRBJ2-5, with 7 bases aligning to TRBD1. Trimming at V came to 6 bases and at J to 1 base, leaving 8 bases not matched to a gene. CDR3 length: 15 residues. The germline V gene encodes CDR1 MNHEY and CDR2 SVGAGI. The CDR3 is CASSNNRGGQETQYF. CDR3 nucleotides: TGTGCCAGCAGCAATAACAGGGGTGGCCAAGAGACCCAGTACTTC.

The chain couples TRBV19 to TRBJ1-2, with 7 bases lining up with TRBD1. The CDR3 runs 13 residues. CDR1 and CDR2 from the germline V gene are LNHDA and SQIVND (reference sequence). V dropped 6 bases and J dropped 7; count of bases not matched to a gene: 8. CDR3 residues: CASRKDRESGYTF. The CDR3 nucleotides are TGTGCCAGTAGAAAAGACAGGGAAAGTGGCTACACCTTC.

This chain links TRBV16 with TRBJ2-3; no firm D call. Germline values: CDR1 KGHSY, CDR2 FQNENV. Trimming stripped 5 bases from V and 5 bases from J, with 8 bases between. The CDR3 consists of 12 residues. CDR3 nucleotides: TGTGCCAGCAGCTTAATGAGAGATACGCAGTATTTT. Encoded protein: CASSLMRDTQYF. Looking up the rest from reference TRBV16 and TRBJ2-3 gives the full variable domain: GEEVAQTPKHLVRGEGQKAKLYCAPIKGHSYVFWYQQVLKNEFKFLISFQNENVFDETGMPKERFSAKCLPNSPCSLEIQATKLEDSAVYFCASSLMRDTQYFGPGTRLTVL.

This clone was counted a single time. The chain employs TRBV27 and TRBJ1-6; D might be TRBD1 (6 bases). CDR3 size: 14 residues. V was trimmed by 7 bases and J by 8 bases, leaving 15 bases between them. Germline V gene sequence: CDR1 MNHEY, CDR2 SMNVEV (reference sequence). The CDR3 protein is CASNFGTPHSPLHF. CDR3 nucleotides: TGTGCCAGCAATTTCGGGACACCCCATTCACCCCTCCACTTT.

The chain recombines TRBV7-8 with TRBJ2-7, with D unclear. CDR3 length equals 15 residues. Per germline, CDR1 SGHVS and CDR2 FQNEAQ. Trimming stripped 0 bases from V and 5 bases from J, with 14 bases between. The CDR3: CASSLAALKAHEQYF. The CDR3 DNA reads TGTGCCAGCAGCTTAGCTGCCCTTAAAGCCCACGAGCAGTACTTC.

V gene TRBV2 combines with J gene TRBJ2-1, with TRBD2 matching 13 bases. This CDR3 comprises 15 residues. Germline CDR1 reads SNHLY; CDR2 reads FYNNEI. V was pared by 8 bases and J by 6 bases, with 7 bases of the junction left unmatched. The CDR3 reads CASCGGTSGTNEQFF. DNA of the CDR3: TGTGCCAGCTGTGGTGGGACTAGCGGGACCAATGAGCAGTTCTTC.